This TCR beta chain was retrieved from a study of OX40 agonist ivuxolimab in advanced cancers. Whole-study context: Patients were treated with ivuxolimab, an agonistic anti-OX40 (CD134) antibody.

The germline CDR1 and CDR2 sequences are LNHDA and SQIVND (reference sequence). After removal of 6 bases from V and 4 bases from J, the junction contained 15 bases not matched to a gene. The CDR3 loop spans 18 amino acids. Assay used: immunoSEQ multiplex PCR; TCRdb lists only in-frame clones, some missing. The sample includes approximately 30,000 clones, less than 95% of them seen just once. Sequenced material: CD4+ or CD8+ T cells sorted from blood, taken in a trial of the OX40 agonist ivuxolimab. The receptor comes from an adult with an advanced solid tumor such as melanoma, head and neck, liver or kidney cancer. The chain has TRBV19 and TRBJ1-6, with 7 bases identical to TRBD1. CDR3 nucleotide sequence: TGTGCCAGTAGCACTCAAACAGGGGAGAGGAGATATAATTCACCCCTCCACTTT. It specifies CASSTQTGERRYNSPLHF.